Presented here are 24 T cell receptor beta chains from one specimen sequenced in a study of beta chain features in type 1 diabetes (dated by TCRdb to 2017 to 2018). These TCRs are of unknown antigen specificity. The library was generated by the immunoSEQ multiplex PCR assay. The entire amount of isolated RNA was reverse transcribed using the High Capacity cDNA Reverse Transcription Kit, so the sequenced TCRB transcripts were expressed ones. TCRdb limited this immuneACCESS table to in-frame rearrangements with V and J called. A share of clones is missing; checked studies link under half to unresolved V genes, and the rest is unexplained. The sample table records approximately 170,000 clones; approximately 7.9% of these occur just once. In total, the top ten clones hold 0.5% to 0.55% of the sample. Here is what the overall study found, with its caveats: Type 1 diabetes patients showed a moderate but significant shortening of TCRB CDR3 length in all four CD4+ subsets.

Sequencing used central memory CD4+ T cells from blood. The receptors shown here come from a man between 18 and 35 years old with type 1 diabetes.

The chain carries TRBV18 and TRBJ1-4; maybe TRBD1 (5 bases). Germline assignment: CDR1 KGHSH and CDR2 LQKENI. The CDR3 length is 16 residues. V gave up 6 bases and J gave up 0 bases, with 14 bases separating them. DNA for the CDR3: TGTGCCAGCTCGCGAGGGACGGGAGCAACTAATGAAAAACTGTTTTTT. The encoded protein is CASSRGTGATNEKLFF.

This clone occurred a few times. The V gene is TRBV6-6, the J gene TRBJ2-7; D is perhaps TRBD1 (6 bases). The germline CDR1 and CDR2 sequences are MNHNY and SVGAGI (reference sequence). The CDR3 covers 13 residues. The V end was cut by 2 bases, the J end by 3 bases, with 8 bases between. The chain's CDR3 is CASSYGQNYEQYF. CDR3 nucleotide sequence: TGTGCCAGCAGTTACGGACAGAACTACGAGCAGTACTTC.

A single count supports this clone. The chain combines TRBV19 with TRBJ2-1; a possible D gene is TRBD2 (6 bases). V lost 3 bases and J lost 8, with 11 bases in between. Germline values: CDR1 LNHDA, CDR2 SQIVND (reference sequence). This CDR3 comprises 13 residues. CDR3 nucleotide sequence: TGTGCCAGTAGTATGGCACTAGCAGATGAGCAGTTCTTC. It encodes CASSMALADEQFF.

V gene TRBV19 combines with J gene TRBJ2-1; D is perhaps TRBD1 (5 bases). Germline CDR1 and CDR2: LNHDA and SQIVND (reference sequence). The CDR3 length is 15 residues. Trimming removed 3 bases from V and 4 bases from J, with 13 bases in between. The CDR3 DNA reads TGTGCCAGTAGTATTAGGGGTCAGGGTTACAATGAGCAGTTCTTC. Translated: CASSIRGQGYNEQFF.

There are a few counts of this clone. The CDR3 spells CSVHTGTVTDTQYF. The DNA of the CDR3 is TGCAGCGTTCATACCGGGACAGTAACAGATACGCAGTATTTT. The chain combines TRBV29-1 with TRBJ2-3; TRBD1 agrees at 7 bases. CDR3 length equals 14 residues. Trimming cost V 5 bases and J 3 bases; bases outside gene matches: 8. Germline CDR1 is SQVTM and CDR2 is ANQGSEA.

This chain uses TRBV28 with TRBJ1-2; TRBD1 matches 7 bases. The CDR3 length is 14 residues. The germline gives CDR1 MDHEN, CDR2 SYDVKM. V trimming: 5 bases; J trimming: 2 bases; junction bases outside the gene matches: 5. In nucleotides, the CDR3 is TGTGCCAGCAGTCCCGGGACAGAGAACTATGGCTACACCTTC. Translation gives CASSPGTENYGYTF.

This clone was detected only a few times. One end of the junction is discordant with germline, which a read error may explain. J is TRBJ1-1 and V is TRBV20-1, with TRBD1 matching 8 bases. Looked up from germline, CDR1 is DFQATT and CDR2 is SNEGSKA (reference sequence). The CDR3 has 10 residues. The CDR3 coding sequence is TGCAGTGCTAGGAGGGACAGGCTGGTCTTT. Protein sequence: CSARRDRLVF.

The DNA for the CDR3 is TGCGCCAGCAGCCAAGGGGTCGGGAGCAATCAGCCCCAGCATTTT. Translating gives CASSQGVGSNQPQHF. The chain carries TRBV4-3 and TRBJ1-5; D unclear. Trimming took off 1 base at V and 1 base at J, with 8 bases between the two ends. The CDR3 covers 15 residues. Germline V gives CDR1 LGHNA, CDR2 YSLEER.

This clone was seen a few times. The V gene is TRBV29-1, the J gene TRBJ2-1, with D tentatively TRBD2 (7 bases). The CDR3 has 16 amino acids. Trimming cost V 2 bases and J 0 bases, with 14 bases left between them. CDR1 SQVTM and CDR2 ANQGSEA come from the germline V gene. The CDR3 region is CSVERGGPSSYNEQFF. The CDR3 DNA is TGCAGCGTTGAAAGGGGGGGGCCGAGCTCCTACAATGAGCAGTTCTTC.

This clone was counted only a few times. The chain couples TRBV29-1 to TRBJ2-2, with 7 positions matching TRBD1. The CDR3 runs to 14 residues. V lost 7 bases to trimming and J lost 1 base; unmatched junction nucleotides: 6. Germline V lookup: CDR1 SQVTM, CDR2 ANQGSEA. The CDR3 region is CSAVGTVNTGELFF. CDR3 DNA: TGCAGCGCTGTCGGGACAGTGAACACCGGGGAGCTGTTTTTT.

V is TRBV6-5 and J is TRBJ2-6, with D possibly being TRBD1 (5 bases). Per germline, CDR1 MNHEY and CDR2 SVGAGI. This CDR3 is built from 16 residues. Trimming left V 4 bases short and J 0 bases short, with 10 bases between. The CDR3 DNA reads TGTGCCAGCAGTTTACGACAGTCCTCTGGGGCCAACGTCCTGACTTTC. It translates to CASSLRQSSGANVLTF.

This rearrangement joins TRBV11-2 to TRBJ2-1; D may be TRBD1 (6 bases). V was clipped by 3 bases and J by 8 bases, with 8 bases between them. The CDR3 contains 12 residues. CDR1 and CDR2 (germline): SGHAT, FQNNGV. This CDR3 reads CASSFAGDEQFF. The DNA of the CDR3 is TGTGCCAGCAGCTTTGCAGGGGATGAGCAGTTCTTC.

The sample holds many counts of this clone. This chain uses TRBV28 with TRBJ2-7, with TRBD1 matching 9 bases. The trim removed 6 bases at V and 3 bases at J, leaving 3 bases unmatched. Germline values: CDR1 MDHEN, CDR2 SYDVKM. CDR3 size: 13 residues. CDR3 sequence (DNA): TGTGCCAGCAGGACAGGGGGGATCTACGAGCAGTACTTC. The encoded protein is CASRTGGIYEQYF.

This clone occurred a few times. This rearrangement joins TRBV29-1 to TRBJ2-3, with 9 positions matching TRBD1. The CDR3 consists of 13 residues. The J segment lost 4 bases and the V segment lost 7 bases, leaving 6 bases of the junction unmatched. Per germline, CDR1 SQVTM and CDR2 ANQGSEA. The DNA of the CDR3 is TGCAGCGGGACACAGGGGGCCCCAGATACGCAGTATTTT. Residues: CSGTQGAPDTQYF.

V and J are TRBV2 and TRBJ1-4; D is unresolved. V was shortened by 6 bases and J by 6 bases, with 5 bases between the two germline ends. This CDR3 spans 11 amino acids. CDR1 and CDR2 (germline): SNHLY, FYNNEI. The CDR3 nucleotides read TGTGCCAGCAGAGAGTATGAAAAACTGTTTTTT. This encodes CASREYEKLFF.

This clone was counted only a few times. CDR3 bases: TGTGCCAGCAGCGCCGAGACTAGCGGGAGGCCCTACGAGCAGTACTTC. It is translated as CASSAETSGRPYEQYF. The V gene is TRBV5-4, the J gene TRBJ2-7; 13 positions agree with TRBD2. V trimming: 4 bases; J trimming: 2 bases; junction bases outside the gene matches: 6. Germline CDR1 is SGHNT and CDR2 is YYREEE (reference sequence). The CDR3 covers 16 residues.

This clone was detected a few times. V gene TRBV20-1 combines with J gene TRBJ2-3; 8 bases fit TRBD1. CDR1 and CDR2 from the germline V gene are DFQATT and SNEGSKA (reference sequence). V shed 6 bases and J 9 bases; nucleotides not matched to a gene: 5. The CDR3 loop spans 11 amino acids. The CDR3 sequence: CSAETGDTQYF. Written as DNA, the CDR3 is TGCAGTGCAGAGACAGGGGACACGCAGTATTTT.

The V and J genes are TRBV5-1 and TRBJ1-4; no clear D. Trimming pared 6 bases from V and 5 bases from J, leaving 14 bases between. CDR3 length: 14 amino acids. Germline V gene lookup returns CDR1 SGHRS and CDR2 YFSETQ. CDR3 region: CASNDGGQNEKLFF. The CDR3 coding sequence is TGCGCCAGCAACGATGGTGGGCAGAATGAAAAACTGTTTTTT.

This clone has just a few counts. The rearrangement uses TRBV5-4 and TRBJ2-2; TRBD2 matches 12 bases. V shed 4 bases and J 5 bases; nucleotides not matched to a gene: 3. Germline CDR1 SGHNT, CDR2 YYREEE (reference sequence). The CDR3 is 15 amino acids. The CDR3 spells CASSRTSGTTGELFF. The CDR3 nucleotides read TGTGCCAGCAGCCGGACTAGCGGGACAACCGGGGAGCTGTTTTTT. The variable domain in full, completed from reference TRBV5-4 and TRBJ2-2, reads ETGVTQSPTHLIKTRGQQVTLRCSSQSGHNTVSWYQQALGQGPQFIFQYYREEENGRGNFPPRFSGLQFPNYSSELNVNALELDDSALYLCASSRTSGTTGELFFGEGSRLTVL.

The chain recombines TRBV4-2 with TRBJ2-4, with 10 positions matching TRBD1. The CDR3 spans 18 residues. V was pared by 0 bases and J by 0 bases, with 5 bases of the junction left unmatched. The germline V gene has CDR1 LGHNA and CDR2 YNFKEQ. Here the CDR3 reads CASSQDLGTGVAKNIQYF. CDR3 in DNA: TGTGCCAGCAGCCAAGATCTTGGGACAGGGGTAGCCAAAAACATTCAGTACTTC.

The chain joins TRBV6-6 to TRBJ2-5, with D tentatively TRBD2 (5 bases). V lost 2 bases and J lost 4, with 14 bases in between. The CDR3 is 15 amino acids. Germline V lookup: CDR1 MNHNY, CDR2 SVGAGI (reference sequence). The chain's CDR3 is CASSYLASNRETQYF. The CDR3 region has the DNA TGTGCCAGCAGTTACCTAGCTTCCAACAGAGAGACCCAGTACTTC.

The chain links TRBV18 to TRBJ2-7; D perhaps matches TRBD2 (5 bases). V was cut by 2 bases and J by 0 bases, with 11 bases left in between. CDR1 and CDR2 (germline): KGHSH, LQKENI. This CDR3 has 15 residues. Here the CDR3 reads CASSPETGSSYEQYF. Here the CDR3 DNA reads TGTGCCAGCTCACCAGAGACGGGGAGCTCCTACGAGCAGTACTTC.

The rearrangement links TRBV29-1 to TRBJ2-3; D gene unclear. V was cut by 4 bases and J by 0 bases, with 11 bases left in between. Looked up from germline, CDR1 is SQVTM and CDR2 is ANQGSEA. The CDR3 is 14 residues long. The CDR3 DNA sequence: TGCAGCGTTGTGATTGCGAAGAGCACAGATACGCAGTATTTT. Encoded protein: CSVVIAKSTDTQYF.

V usage is TRBV5-5 and J usage is TRBJ1-2; TRBD1 matches at 12 bases. The CDR3 contains 15 residues. V dropped 3 bases and J dropped 6; count of bases not matched to a gene: 6. The germline gives CDR1 SGHKS, CDR2 YYEKEE (reference sequence). Here the CDR3 reads CASSSPGQGADGYTF. The DNA of the CDR3 is TGTGCCAGCAGCTCGCCGGGACAGGGGGCGGATGGCTACACCTTC.